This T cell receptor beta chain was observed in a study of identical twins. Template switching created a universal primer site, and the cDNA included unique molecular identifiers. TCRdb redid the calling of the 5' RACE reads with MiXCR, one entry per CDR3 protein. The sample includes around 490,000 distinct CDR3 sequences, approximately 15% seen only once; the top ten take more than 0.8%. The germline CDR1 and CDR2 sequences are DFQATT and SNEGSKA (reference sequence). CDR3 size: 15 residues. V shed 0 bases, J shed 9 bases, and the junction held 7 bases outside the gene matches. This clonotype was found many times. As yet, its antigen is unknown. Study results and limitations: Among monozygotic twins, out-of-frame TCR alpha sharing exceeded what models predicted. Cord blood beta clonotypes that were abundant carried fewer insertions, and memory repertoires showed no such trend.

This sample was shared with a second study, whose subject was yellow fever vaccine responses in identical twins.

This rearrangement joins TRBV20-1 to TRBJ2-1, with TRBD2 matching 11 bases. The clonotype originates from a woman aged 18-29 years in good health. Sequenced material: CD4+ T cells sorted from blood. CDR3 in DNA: TGCAGTGCTAGAGATCTTACGCTAGCGGGAGGTGAGCAGTTCTTC. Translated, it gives CSARDLTLAGGEQFF.